The source of this T cell receptor beta chain is a study of response to subunit inactivated influenza vaccine. The study, taken as a whole, reports: That few new T cells are recruited by each seasonal influenza vaccination was the authors' suggestion.

The sample holds a few counts of this clonotype. Its antigen remains unknown. MiXCR, run by TCRdb on the RT-PCR reads, gives a single entry per CDR3 protein. The sample holds 150,000 to 200,000 distinct CDR3 sequences, approximately 12% seen once. The CDR3 length is 15 residues. Germline values: CDR1 SGHRS, CDR2 YFSETQ. V was trimmed by 8 bases and J by 3 bases, leaving 20 bases between them. The same specimen was also included in a second study, on T cells expressing NK-cell markers. As that report states: UMIs were included in TCR beta cDNA generated by 5'RACE template switching. Dominant NKG2C+ clonotypes in a handful of donors made up about 1.0-7.0% of CD8+ T cells.

The chain recombines TRBV5-1 with TRBJ1-2; no reliable D call. The origin of this receptor is a man aged 45 to 65 who received an inactivated influenza vaccine. The specimen comprised CD8+ T cells sorted from PBMCs, sampled 11 to 12 days after vaccination. The CDR3 bases are TGCGCCAGTCCCGGTGGAGGGAATCGAGACTATGGCTACACCTTC. Translation: CASPGGGNRDYGYTF. Based on the CDR3 plus reference TRBV5-1 and TRBJ1-2, the full variable domain is KAGVTQTPRYLIKTRGQQVTLSCSPISGHRSVSWYQQTPGQGLQFLFEYFSETQRNKGNFPGRFSGRQFSNSRSEMNVSTLELGDSALYLCASPGGGNRDYGYTFGSGTRLTVV.